This TCR beta chain was documented in a study of vaccination effects on CD4 cells after COVID-19. Clones were read by immunoSEQ multiplex PCR, and TCRdb kept only the in-frame ones, dropping some. The sample holds roughly 45,000 clones; around 66% are singletons and the top ten take 30% to 40%. Expansion with viral peptide pools was applied to antigen-specific CD4+ T cells by the ViraFEST assay prior to sequencing. Having been cultured for around ten days, the cells underwent CD4+ T cell isolation. The person's infection with SARS-CoV-2, confirmed by PCR, took place between March and December 2020. This clone was observed a few times. What it binds is not known. One end of the junction does not line up with germline, which may come from a read error. Looked up from germline, CDR1 is SGHNT and CDR2 is YYREEE (reference sequence). This CDR3 is built from 13 residues.

V and J are TRBV5-4 and TRBJ2-7; 7 nucleotides agree with TRBD2. This TCR was recovered from a human donor who had a prior SARS-CoV-2 infection. The sequencing here drew on CD4+ T cells from PBMCs cultured with a peptide pool, taken before COVID-19 vaccination. DNA for the CDR3: TGTGCCAGCAGCTTGTTTGGGGACTACCTTAGGGACTTC. It is translated as CASSLFGDYLRDF.